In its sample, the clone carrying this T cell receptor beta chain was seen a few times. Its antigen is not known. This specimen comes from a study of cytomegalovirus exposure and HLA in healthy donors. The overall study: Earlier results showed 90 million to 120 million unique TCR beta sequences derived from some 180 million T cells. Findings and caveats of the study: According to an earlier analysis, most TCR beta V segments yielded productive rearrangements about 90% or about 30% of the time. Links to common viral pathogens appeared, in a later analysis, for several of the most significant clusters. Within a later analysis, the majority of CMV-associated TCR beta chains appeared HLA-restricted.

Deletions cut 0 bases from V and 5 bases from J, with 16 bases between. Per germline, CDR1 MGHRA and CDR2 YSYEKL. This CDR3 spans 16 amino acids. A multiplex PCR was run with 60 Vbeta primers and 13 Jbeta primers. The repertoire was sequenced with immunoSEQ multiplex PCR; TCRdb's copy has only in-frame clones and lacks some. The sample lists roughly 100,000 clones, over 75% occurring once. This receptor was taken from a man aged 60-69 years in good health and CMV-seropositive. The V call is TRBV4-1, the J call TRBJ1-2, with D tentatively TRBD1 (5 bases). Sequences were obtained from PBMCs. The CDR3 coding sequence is TGCGCCAGCAGCCAAGAGGCGCTCAGGGCTCGGTATGGCTACACCTTC. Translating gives CASSQEALRARYGYTF.